This T cell receptor (beta chain) was found in a study of CD8 T cells in ankylosing spondylitis. The germline CDR1 and CDR2 sequences are MDHEN and SYDVKM. The CDR3 contains 16 residues. V dropped 2 bases and J dropped 7 bases, with 15 bases sitting between them. Remarks on this clonotype: Antigen specificity is unknown.

TCRdb processed the 5' RACE reads anew with MiXCR; each CDR3 protein has one entry. Among 350,000 to 550,000 distinct CDR3 sequences listed, about 24% were seen once. General study findings and limits: Blood from ankylosing spondylitis patients appeared to carry a characteristic roughly 8-variant TCR beta motif.

This sequence was found in a male donor with ankylosing spondylitis. The material sequenced was blood, either unsorted or a sorted T cell fraction (not recorded which). The chain carries TRBV28 and TRBJ1-6, with D possibly matching TRBD1 (6 bases). CDR3 region: CASSLGLRQGNSPLHF. In DNA, the CDR3 is TGTGCCAGCAGTTTAGGGTTGAGGCAGGGGAATTCACCCCTCCACTTT.